The TCR beta chain described here comes from a study of blood T cell repertoires in COVID-19. In the study overall: The origin of the acute and convalescent COVID-19 samples was the United States, Italy and Spain. PBMCs, B-cell-depleted T cells, or T cells provided the cDNA or gDNA that made up the material.

Per the authors' pipeline: Reference gene primer amplification gave nucleated cell count estimates. This table comes from immunoSEQ multiplex PCR, and its TCRdb copy is limited to in-frame clones, with some not included. That table is the source of V, J and clone size, and D and trimming were worked out from the DNA. The sample records about half a million clones, over 75% being singletons. The sample consisted of peripheral blood. The TCR comes from a human donor in a cohort sampled during active COVID-19.

This CDR3 reads CASRKTGRGSYTF. Written as DNA, the CDR3 is TGTGCCAGCAGAAAGACAGGCCGTGGTAGCTACACCTTC. This sequence joins TRBV12-3 or TRBV12-4 and TRBJ1-2, with D possibly being TRBD1 (6 bases). CDR3 length: 13 amino acids. V was clipped by 6 bases and J by 9 bases, with 17 bases between them.